This T cell receptor beta chain was captured by sequencing in a study of early T cells in non-severe SARS-CoV-2 infection. The wider study: RNA in bulk from unsorted whole blood was sequenced, and chains were unpaired. General study results and limits: A preference for anti-spike CD8 responses marked VDJdb matching, which missed private and CD4 specificities.

This CDR3 is 14 amino acids long. This clonotype is deemed medium-sized. Antigen: not known. Each single cDNA molecule received a unique molecular identifier. Each CDR3 protein is one row after TCRdb ran MiXCR on the 5' RACE reads. There are around 83,000 distinct CDR3 sequences in the sample; about 10% occur only once, and approximately 8% lies in the top ten. This TCR derives from an adult who was a healthcare worker with PCR-confirmed SARS-CoV-2 infection or an uninfected control (not recorded which). The source was whole blood, collected at baseline. V gene TRBV21-1 combines with J gene TRBJ2-1; the table's TRBD2 call for D was not verified on the DNA. TRBV21-1 is shown as a pseudogene. The CDR3, as DNA: TGTGCCAGCAGTTCACGACTAGCGGCGTATGAGCAGTTCTTC. Its protein product is CASSSRLAAYEQFF.